This TCR beta chain originates from a study of blood T cell repertoires in COVID-19. Study context: Researchers got acute and convalescent COVID-19 samples from the United States, Italy and Spain. Sample material is recorded as cDNA or gDNA derived from T cells, B-cell-depleted T cells, or PBMCs.

Original handling: Scientists estimated how many nucleated cells there were by amplifying reference gene primers. Produced via immunoSEQ multiplex PCR; TCRdb's table is partial and in-frame only. Clone size and the V and J calls come from that table; the DNA yielded D and trimming. The table records approximately 100,000 clones, more than 60% of them present only once. The TCR sequence derives from a man between 70 and 80 years old with acute or convalescent COVID-19. Material for sequencing was peripheral blood.

In DNA, the CDR3 is TGCGCCAGCAGCCCCTCGGGGGGATGGCTTGAGCAGTTCTTC. This encodes CASSPSGGWLEQFF. The V gene is TRBV5-1, the J gene TRBJ2-1, with 7 bases fitting TRBD2. Germline V gene data show CDR1 as SGHRS and CDR2 as YFSETQ. V lost 4 bases and J lost 9; bases outside the gene matches: 10. The CDR3 spans 14 residues.